This T cell receptor beta chain was sequenced in a study of T cells of healthy individuals. This clonotype has a handful of counts. Germline lookup yields CDR1 LGHDT and CDR2 YNNKEL (reference sequence). The CDR3 extends over 15 amino acids. The ends were cut back, 0 bases at V and 2 bases at J, with 10 bases in the middle. TCRdb used MiXCR to reprocess the 5' RACE reads, holding one entry per CDR3 protein. The sample lists 85,000 to 100,000 distinct CDR3 sequences, 15% to 20% occurring once. The V call is TRBV3-1, the J call TRBJ2-5; D possibly corresponds to TRBD2 (5 bases). This TCR came from a human donor in good health. CDR3 DNA: TGTGCCAGCAGCCAAGACCCGAGGGATCAAGAGACCCAGTACTTC. Its protein product is CASSQDPRDQETQYF.